This entry lists 8 T cell receptor beta chains sequenced from one sample in a study of OX40 agonist ivuxolimab in advanced cancers. Preparation of the library involved the immunoSEQ multiplex PCR assay. The source is immuneACCESS, and TCRdb retained only in-frame sequences with V and J called. Part of the clones is not carried over; for the studies checked, unresolved V genes explain less than half of this, and the remainder is unexplained. The sample table contains roughly 80,000 clones; only one count was recorded for 85% to 90% of them. The ten largest clones take up 0.6% to 0.8% of the sample. The material sequenced was CD4+ or CD8+ T cells sorted from blood, taken in a trial of the OX40 agonist ivuxolimab. All receptors derive from an adult with an advanced solid tumor such as melanoma, head and neck, liver or kidney cancer.

The chain employs TRBV29-1 and TRBJ1-3, with a tentative D call TRBD1 (6 bases). V lost 7 bases and J 4 bases, leaving 20 bases between the germline ends. The CDR3 runs 15 residues. The germline gives CDR1 SQVTM, CDR2 ANQGSEA. The CDR3 nucleotides are TGCAGCGCCTCCGGGGGGGCGAGTTACGGAAACACCATATATTTT. Translated, it gives CSASGGASYGNTIYF.

The chain employs TRBV7-3 and TRBJ1-1; 7 positions match TRBD1. With 4 bases clipped from V and 8 bases from J, the junction kept 7 bases outside the gene matches. CDR1 SGHTA and CDR2 FQGTGA come from the germline V gene. The CDR3 loop spans 13 amino acids. The DNA for the CDR3 is TGTGCCAGCAGCTCCATGGGACAGTTGGAAGCTTTCTTT. Residues: CASSSMGQLEAFF.

This clone has more than one count but fewer than ten. This chain uses TRBV19 with TRBJ1-1; D not resolved. The CDR3 covers 14 residues. V lost 6 bases and J lost 11, with 22 bases in between. From germline, CDR1 is LNHDA and CDR2 SQIVND (reference sequence). The CDR3 nucleotides are TGTGCCAGTAGGCTAGACGGCGCCTCCGCGGATGCTTTCTTT. It specifies CASRLDGASADAFF.

This clone showed up just once. V usage is TRBV5-1 and J usage is TRBJ2-5; 15 bases match TRBD2. The CDR3 is made up of 18 amino acids. Germline loops: CDR1 SGHRS, CDR2 YFSETQ. Trimming cost V 0 bases and J 5 bases; bases outside gene matches: 8. The CDR3 here is CASSLGPGLAGGLETQYF. The CDR3 DNA sequence: TGCGCCAGCAGCTTGGGACCCGGACTAGCGGGGGGGCTGGAGACCCAGTACTTC.

The chain is built from TRBV5-1 and TRBJ1-1; D gene uncertain. V lost 0 bases, J lost 0 bases, and 9 bases lay in between. The CDR3 spans 15 residues. Germline CDR1 and CDR2: SGHRS and YFSETQ. The CDR3 DNA reads TGCGCCAGCAGCTTGGGGCAGACCATGAACACTGAAGCTTTCTTT. Amino acid sequence: CASSLGQTMNTEAFF.

There are a few counts of this clone. The rearrangement uses TRBV6-1 and TRBJ2-5, with TRBD2 identical over 11 bases. V lost 5 bases, J lost 5 bases, and 4 bases stayed unmatched. The CDR3 spans 14 residues. Germline assignment: CDR1 MNHNS and CDR2 SASEGT. CDR3 amino acids: CASSLAGGWETQYF. The CDR3 DNA reads TGTGCCAGCAGTCTAGCGGGGGGATGGGAGACCCAGTACTTC.

This chain uses TRBV7-2 with TRBJ2-1; no clear D gene. The V gene's germline CDR1 is SGHTA and CDR2 FQGNSA. The V end was cut by 3 bases, the J end by 8 bases, with 11 bases between. This CDR3 comprises 13 residues. The CDR3 loop is CASSFRSVDEQFF. DNA of the CDR3: TGTGCCAGCAGCTTCAGGTCGGTGGATGAGCAGTTCTTC.

This clone was observed a handful of times. The CDR3 DNA sequence: TGTGCCAGCAGCTTAGGTGGTTGGCAGGGGGCTGGAGATACGCAGTATTTT. This translates into CASSLGGWQGAGDTQYF. This chain joins TRBV11-1 and TRBJ2-3, with 8 bases identical to TRBD1. The germline V gene encodes CDR1 SGHAT and CDR2 FQDESV (reference sequence). V shed 1 base, J shed 5 bases, and the junction held 11 bases outside the gene matches. The CDR3 is made up of 17 amino acids.